The rows below give T cell receptor beta chains drawn from one sample of a study of human T cells and chemical hapten exposure. TCRdb reprocessed the RACE reads via MiXCR and lists one record per CDR3 protein. The table has fewer than 350,000 distinct CDR3 sequences, over 7.5% seen once. The specimen was whole blood, collected in connection with sensitization to the hapten diphenylcyclopropenone (DPC). Every receptor here comes from a man between 18 and 35 years old with alopecia areata. Some clones in this sample may be carry-over from other donors' samples. Both conserved end residues are part of each CDR3. D genes are given only for firm matches. Clone size, where shown, is once, few, many, or a class for clones that have expanded.

TRBV29-1,many,TRBD1,TRBJ1-1,CSVEGQRNTEAFF,TGCAGCGTGGAGGGACAGAGGAACACTGAAGCTTTCTTT
TRBV11-2,NA,NA,TRBJ2-4,CASSPRGFAGDIQYF,TGTGCCAGCAGCCCCCGTGGGTTTGCAGGGGACATTCAGTACTTC
TRBV13,few,TRBD1,TRBJ1-4,CASSHTGVGTNEKLFF,TGTGCCAGCAGTCATACAGGGGTAGGGACTAATGAAAAACTGTTTTTT
TRBV7-3,many,NA,TRBJ1-1,CASSLRASNTEAFF,TGTGCCAGCAGCTTAAGGGCCTCGAACACTGAAGCTTTCTTT
TRBV5-4,NA,TRBD2,TRBJ2-1,CASSLTSGGFEQFF,TGTGCCAGCAGCTTGACTAGCGGGGGTTTTGAGCAGTTCTTC
TRBV28,few,NA,TRBJ2-7,CASLSRSRSEQYF,TGTGCCAGCTTGAGTCGGTCACGTTCCGAGCAGTACTTC
TRBV7-2,few,NA,TRBJ2-7,CASSLGAEGNEQYF,TGTGCCAGCAGCTTAGGGGCGGAGGGGAACGAGCAGTACTTC
TRBV4-3,many,TRBD1,TRBJ2-7,CASSQDWGQSYEQYF,TGCGCCAGCAGCCAAGATTGGGGACAGTCCTACGAGCAGTACTTC
TRBV20-1,NA,NA,TRBJ1-5,CSARERGNQPQHF,TGCAGTGCTAGGGAAAGAGGCAATCAGCCCCAGCATTTT
TRBV29-1,few,NA,TRBJ1-1,CSGGRNTEAFF,TGCAGCGGGGGGCGTAACACTGAAGCTTTCTTT
TRBV9,many,NA,TRBJ1-1,CASSEGSEGAEAFF,TGTGCCAGCAGCGAGGGGTCCGAAGGCGCTGAAGCTTTCTTT
TRBV6-2/TRBV6-3,NA,TRBD1,TRBJ1-4,CASTSGQAGEKLFF,TGTGCCAGCACTTCCGGACAGGCGGGTGAAAAACTGTTTTTT
TRBV3-1,few,NA,TRBJ2-1,CASSLLADDEQFF,TGTGCCAGCAGCCTACTAGCAGATGATGAGCAGTTCTTC
TRBV3-1,NA,NA,TRBJ1-5,CASSEAGTDQPQHF,TGTGCCAGCAGTGAAGCAGGGACTGATCAGCCCCAGCATTTT
TRBV20-1,NA,NA,TRBJ2-2,CSASGTSTGELFF,TGCAGTGCTAGCGGGACAAGTACCGGGGAGCTGTTTTTT
TRBV21-1,many,NA,TRBJ1-1,CASPPYSGDTEAFF,TGTGCCAGCCCTCCCTACTCTGGAGACACTGAAGCTTTCTTT
TRBV12-3/TRBV12-4,NA,NA,TRBJ1-1,CASSPSGVDTEAFF,TGTGCCAGCAGCCCTTCAGGGGTGGACACTGAAGCTTTCTTT
TRBV7-6,NA,NA,TRBJ1-3,CASSLWRSSGNTIYF,TGTGCCAGCAGCTTATGGCGTAGCTCTGGAAACACCATATATTTT
TRBV11-2,NA,NA,TRBJ1-5,CASSSNSLLGPPTQHF,TGTGCCAGCAGCTCAAACTCCTTACTCGGACCCCCGACCCAGCATTTT
TRBV29-1,NA,TRBD1,TRBJ1-1,CSVDDRGLGKAFF,TGCAGCGTTGATGACAGGGGGCTCGGTAAAGCTTTCTTT
TRBV20-1,NA,NA,TRBJ1-3,CSARDPLGGNTIYF,TGCAGTGCTAGGGACCCGTTGGGTGGAAACACCATATATTTT
TRBV12-5,few,NA,TRBJ1-5,CASGFRNQAGSGNQPQHF,TGTGCTAGTGGTTTTCGTAATCAGGCGGGTAGTGGCAATCAGCCCCAGCATTTT
TRBV5-5,NA,NA,TRBJ2-3,CASSLVRTPLTDTQYF,TGTGCCAGCAGCTTGGTTAGGACACCACTCACAGATACGCAGTATTTT
TRBV6-6,NA,TRBD2,TRBJ2-3,CASRSPGPAGNTQYF,TGTGCCAGCAGATCCCCGGGACCAGCGGGGAATACGCAGTATTTT
TRBV29-1,few,NA,TRBJ1-4,CSVYQGNEKLFF,TGCAGCGTTTACCAGGGGAATGAAAAACTGTTTTTT
TRBV2,NA,TRBD2,TRBJ2-1,CASSGGLAPYNEQFF,TGTGCCAGCAGTGGGGGACTAGCGCCATACAATGAGCAGTTCTTC
TRBV7-2,NA,TRBD1,TRBJ1-3,CASSPGQGRDTIYF,TGTGCCAGCAGCCCGGGACAGGGGAGGGACACCATATATTTT
TRBV9,few,NA,TRBJ2-5,CASSVADQETQYF,TGTGCCAGCAGCGTAGCAGATCAAGAGACCCAGTACTTC
TRBV7-9,few,NA,TRBJ2-7,CASASPVGQSFDSYEQYF,TGTGCCAGCGCCTCCCCGGTCGGACAGAGTTTTGATTCTTACGAGCAGTACTTC
TRBV11-1,NA,TRBD1,TRBJ1-1,CASSPGDRGWDTEAFF,TGTGCCAGCAGCCCAGGGGACAGGGGCTGGGACACTGAAGCTTTCTTT
TRBV20-1,many,NA,TRBJ1-4,CSAPLGGTLSNEKLFF,TGCAGTGCTCCGCTGGGGGGAACCCTTTCTAATGAAAAACTGTTTTTT
TRBV6-2/TRBV6-3,NA,NA,TRBJ2-1,CASSYTGPRGEQFF,TGTGCCAGCAGTTACACAGGGCCACGGGGCGAGCAGTTCTTC
TRBV12-3/TRBV12-4,NA,NA,TRBJ1-4,CASRPEAIRRANEKLFF,TGTGCCAGCAGGCCCGAAGCAATAAGACGCGCAAATGAAAAACTGTTTTTT
TRBV4-1,few,NA,TRBJ2-1,CASSPGLANEQFF,TGCGCCAGCAGCCCTGGGCTAGCCAATGAGCAGTTCTTC
TRBV6-6,NA,NA,TRBJ2-3,CASSPRRGTDTQYF,TGTGCCAGCAGCCCCCGACGGGGTACAGATACGCAGTATTTT
TRBV6-5,NA,NA,TRBJ1-1,CASSGDTWNTEAFF,TGTGCCAGCAGCGGGGACACCTGGAACACTGAAGCTTTCTTT
TRBV4-3,many,NA,TRBJ1-1,CASSQGTQPEAFF,TGCGCCAGCAGCCAAGGAACGCAGCCTGAAGCTTTCTTT
TRBV6-5,many,NA,TRBJ2-5,CASSYSIMSETQYF,TGTGCCAGCAGTTACTCGATCATGTCGGAGACCCAGTACTTC
TRBV9,few,NA,TRBJ1-1,CASSVTTKNTEAFF,TGTGCCAGCAGCGTGACGACTAAGAACACTGAAGCTTTCTTT
TRBV6-5,NA,TRBD2,TRBJ2-3,CASSRLAGAPSGDTQYF,TGTGCCAGCAGTCGACTAGCGGGGGCACCCTCGGGGGATACGCAGTATTTT
TRBV4-3,NA,NA,TRBJ1-1,CASSQENSEAFF,TGCGCCAGCAGCCAAGAAAACAGCGAAGCTTTCTTT
TRBV2,NA,NA,TRBJ2-7,CASSEWFSTKGSGWEQYF,TGTGCCAGCAGTGAGTGGTTCAGCACAAAGGGAAGTGGCTGGGAGCAGTACTTC
TRBV6-5,many,TRBD1,TRBJ2-7,CASSYGTASYEQYF,TGTGCCAGCAGTTACGGGACAGCCTCCTACGAGCAGTACTTC
TRBV7-2,NA,NA,TRBJ2-1,CASSLAGHYNEQFF,TGTGCCAGCAGCTTAGCTGGCCACTACAATGAGCAGTTCTTC
TRBV5-6,NA,TRBD2,TRBJ2-1,CASSLGLAGGPEQFF,TGTGCCAGCAGCTTAGGACTAGCGGGGGGGCCGGAGCAGTTCTTC
TRBV20-1,NA,NA,TRBJ1-1,CRAPRQMNTEAFF,TGCAGGGCTCCCAGGCAGATGAACACTGAAGCTTTCTTT
TRBV7-8,NA,NA,TRBJ2-3,CASSLPPLLTADTQYF,TGTGCCAGCAGCTTACCGCCGCTTCTCACTGCAGATACGCAGTATTTT
TRBV6-6,many,NA,TRBJ1-3,CASSYRESLAGNTIYF,TGTGCCAGCAGTTACAGGGAAAGCTTGGCGGGAAACACCATATATTTT
TRBV6-5,few,TRBD2,TRBJ2-5,CASSYRGLAAETQYF,TGTGCCAGCAGTTACCGTGGACTAGCTGCAGAGACCCAGTACTTC